The T cell receptor beta chain under discussion was sequenced for a study of shared clonotypes between healthy human individuals. Study in general: CD4 naive and memory got three plates each, CD8 naive two, CD8 memory one.

Naive CD8 cells lacked CD45RO, underwent positive selection for CCR7 and left out terminally differentiated effector memory CD45RA+ cells. Measured with immunoSEQ multiplex PCR; TCRdb has only the in-frame clones, and not every one. Of about 2,100,000 clones detected, just over 90% appear once; the ten largest clones hold about 1.8%. The V gene lost 6 bases and the J gene lost 10 bases, with 19 bases spanning the gap. CDR1 is MDHEN and CDR2 is SYDVKM in the germline V gene. CDR3 length equals 14 residues. The chain recombines TRBV28 with TRBJ2-1, with a possible D match to TRBD1 (5 bases). This clonotype originated in a young man in good health. Some clones in this sample may be carry-over from other donors' samples. Sequenced: naive CD8+ T cells from PBMCs. CDR3 residues: CASSTSGRAPEQFF. The CDR3 DNA reads TGTGCCAGCAGCACGTCGGGCAGGGCTCCAGAGCAGTTCTTC.